This entry describes one TCR beta chain. These data belong to a study of blood T cell repertoires in COVID-19. Study-wide background: The United States, Italy and Spain provided the acute and convalescent COVID-19 samples. Sources were T cells, B-cell-depleted T cells, or PBMCs; the material itself was cDNA or gDNA.

Source study methods: Reference gene primer amplification gave estimated nucleated cell counts. Sequenced by immunoSEQ multiplex PCR; TCRdb stores in-frame clones only, minus some. Clonal size and the V and J genes are those of that table, whereas D and trimming came from the DNA. The sample contains tens of thousands of clones, 75% to 85% of which appear only once. Trimming stripped 2 bases from V and 5 bases from J, with 13 bases between. This CDR3 comprises 14 residues. Germline lookup yields CDR1 SGHTA and CDR2 FQGNSA. Sample: peripheral blood. This TCR derives from a man aged 70 or older with acute or convalescent COVID-19. The chain links TRBV7-2 to TRBJ2-7; TRBD2 is a possible D gene (5 bases). CDR3 sequence (DNA): TGTGCCAGCAGCTTATCCGACGGGATCCACGAGCAGTACTTC. Translated, it gives CASSLSDGIHEQYF.